This TCR beta chain was retrieved from a study of shared clonotypes between healthy human individuals. Background on the study: Aged 18 to 49, the donors were two women and a few men.

This clone was counted only a few times. Only in-frame clones appear in the TCRdb table, and some are missing; sequencing was by immunoSEQ multiplex PCR. The data show some 530,000 clones, with 70% to 80% seen just once and about 11% held by the top ten. The CDR3 has 15 amino acids. V trimming: 6 bases; J trimming: 5 bases; junction bases outside the gene matches: 13. Germline V CDR1 and CDR2: MNHNS, SASEGT. The receptor's source is a woman between 40 and 50 years old in good health. Some clones in this sample may be carry-over from other donors' samples. Sequenced input: PBMCs. This chain uses TRBV6-1 with TRBJ2-7, with 7 bases fitting TRBD2. The CDR3 loop reads CASRREGGPEDEQYF. The CDR3 DNA sequence: TGTGCCAGCAGAAGGGAGGGAGGGCCGGAAGACGAGCAGTACTTC.